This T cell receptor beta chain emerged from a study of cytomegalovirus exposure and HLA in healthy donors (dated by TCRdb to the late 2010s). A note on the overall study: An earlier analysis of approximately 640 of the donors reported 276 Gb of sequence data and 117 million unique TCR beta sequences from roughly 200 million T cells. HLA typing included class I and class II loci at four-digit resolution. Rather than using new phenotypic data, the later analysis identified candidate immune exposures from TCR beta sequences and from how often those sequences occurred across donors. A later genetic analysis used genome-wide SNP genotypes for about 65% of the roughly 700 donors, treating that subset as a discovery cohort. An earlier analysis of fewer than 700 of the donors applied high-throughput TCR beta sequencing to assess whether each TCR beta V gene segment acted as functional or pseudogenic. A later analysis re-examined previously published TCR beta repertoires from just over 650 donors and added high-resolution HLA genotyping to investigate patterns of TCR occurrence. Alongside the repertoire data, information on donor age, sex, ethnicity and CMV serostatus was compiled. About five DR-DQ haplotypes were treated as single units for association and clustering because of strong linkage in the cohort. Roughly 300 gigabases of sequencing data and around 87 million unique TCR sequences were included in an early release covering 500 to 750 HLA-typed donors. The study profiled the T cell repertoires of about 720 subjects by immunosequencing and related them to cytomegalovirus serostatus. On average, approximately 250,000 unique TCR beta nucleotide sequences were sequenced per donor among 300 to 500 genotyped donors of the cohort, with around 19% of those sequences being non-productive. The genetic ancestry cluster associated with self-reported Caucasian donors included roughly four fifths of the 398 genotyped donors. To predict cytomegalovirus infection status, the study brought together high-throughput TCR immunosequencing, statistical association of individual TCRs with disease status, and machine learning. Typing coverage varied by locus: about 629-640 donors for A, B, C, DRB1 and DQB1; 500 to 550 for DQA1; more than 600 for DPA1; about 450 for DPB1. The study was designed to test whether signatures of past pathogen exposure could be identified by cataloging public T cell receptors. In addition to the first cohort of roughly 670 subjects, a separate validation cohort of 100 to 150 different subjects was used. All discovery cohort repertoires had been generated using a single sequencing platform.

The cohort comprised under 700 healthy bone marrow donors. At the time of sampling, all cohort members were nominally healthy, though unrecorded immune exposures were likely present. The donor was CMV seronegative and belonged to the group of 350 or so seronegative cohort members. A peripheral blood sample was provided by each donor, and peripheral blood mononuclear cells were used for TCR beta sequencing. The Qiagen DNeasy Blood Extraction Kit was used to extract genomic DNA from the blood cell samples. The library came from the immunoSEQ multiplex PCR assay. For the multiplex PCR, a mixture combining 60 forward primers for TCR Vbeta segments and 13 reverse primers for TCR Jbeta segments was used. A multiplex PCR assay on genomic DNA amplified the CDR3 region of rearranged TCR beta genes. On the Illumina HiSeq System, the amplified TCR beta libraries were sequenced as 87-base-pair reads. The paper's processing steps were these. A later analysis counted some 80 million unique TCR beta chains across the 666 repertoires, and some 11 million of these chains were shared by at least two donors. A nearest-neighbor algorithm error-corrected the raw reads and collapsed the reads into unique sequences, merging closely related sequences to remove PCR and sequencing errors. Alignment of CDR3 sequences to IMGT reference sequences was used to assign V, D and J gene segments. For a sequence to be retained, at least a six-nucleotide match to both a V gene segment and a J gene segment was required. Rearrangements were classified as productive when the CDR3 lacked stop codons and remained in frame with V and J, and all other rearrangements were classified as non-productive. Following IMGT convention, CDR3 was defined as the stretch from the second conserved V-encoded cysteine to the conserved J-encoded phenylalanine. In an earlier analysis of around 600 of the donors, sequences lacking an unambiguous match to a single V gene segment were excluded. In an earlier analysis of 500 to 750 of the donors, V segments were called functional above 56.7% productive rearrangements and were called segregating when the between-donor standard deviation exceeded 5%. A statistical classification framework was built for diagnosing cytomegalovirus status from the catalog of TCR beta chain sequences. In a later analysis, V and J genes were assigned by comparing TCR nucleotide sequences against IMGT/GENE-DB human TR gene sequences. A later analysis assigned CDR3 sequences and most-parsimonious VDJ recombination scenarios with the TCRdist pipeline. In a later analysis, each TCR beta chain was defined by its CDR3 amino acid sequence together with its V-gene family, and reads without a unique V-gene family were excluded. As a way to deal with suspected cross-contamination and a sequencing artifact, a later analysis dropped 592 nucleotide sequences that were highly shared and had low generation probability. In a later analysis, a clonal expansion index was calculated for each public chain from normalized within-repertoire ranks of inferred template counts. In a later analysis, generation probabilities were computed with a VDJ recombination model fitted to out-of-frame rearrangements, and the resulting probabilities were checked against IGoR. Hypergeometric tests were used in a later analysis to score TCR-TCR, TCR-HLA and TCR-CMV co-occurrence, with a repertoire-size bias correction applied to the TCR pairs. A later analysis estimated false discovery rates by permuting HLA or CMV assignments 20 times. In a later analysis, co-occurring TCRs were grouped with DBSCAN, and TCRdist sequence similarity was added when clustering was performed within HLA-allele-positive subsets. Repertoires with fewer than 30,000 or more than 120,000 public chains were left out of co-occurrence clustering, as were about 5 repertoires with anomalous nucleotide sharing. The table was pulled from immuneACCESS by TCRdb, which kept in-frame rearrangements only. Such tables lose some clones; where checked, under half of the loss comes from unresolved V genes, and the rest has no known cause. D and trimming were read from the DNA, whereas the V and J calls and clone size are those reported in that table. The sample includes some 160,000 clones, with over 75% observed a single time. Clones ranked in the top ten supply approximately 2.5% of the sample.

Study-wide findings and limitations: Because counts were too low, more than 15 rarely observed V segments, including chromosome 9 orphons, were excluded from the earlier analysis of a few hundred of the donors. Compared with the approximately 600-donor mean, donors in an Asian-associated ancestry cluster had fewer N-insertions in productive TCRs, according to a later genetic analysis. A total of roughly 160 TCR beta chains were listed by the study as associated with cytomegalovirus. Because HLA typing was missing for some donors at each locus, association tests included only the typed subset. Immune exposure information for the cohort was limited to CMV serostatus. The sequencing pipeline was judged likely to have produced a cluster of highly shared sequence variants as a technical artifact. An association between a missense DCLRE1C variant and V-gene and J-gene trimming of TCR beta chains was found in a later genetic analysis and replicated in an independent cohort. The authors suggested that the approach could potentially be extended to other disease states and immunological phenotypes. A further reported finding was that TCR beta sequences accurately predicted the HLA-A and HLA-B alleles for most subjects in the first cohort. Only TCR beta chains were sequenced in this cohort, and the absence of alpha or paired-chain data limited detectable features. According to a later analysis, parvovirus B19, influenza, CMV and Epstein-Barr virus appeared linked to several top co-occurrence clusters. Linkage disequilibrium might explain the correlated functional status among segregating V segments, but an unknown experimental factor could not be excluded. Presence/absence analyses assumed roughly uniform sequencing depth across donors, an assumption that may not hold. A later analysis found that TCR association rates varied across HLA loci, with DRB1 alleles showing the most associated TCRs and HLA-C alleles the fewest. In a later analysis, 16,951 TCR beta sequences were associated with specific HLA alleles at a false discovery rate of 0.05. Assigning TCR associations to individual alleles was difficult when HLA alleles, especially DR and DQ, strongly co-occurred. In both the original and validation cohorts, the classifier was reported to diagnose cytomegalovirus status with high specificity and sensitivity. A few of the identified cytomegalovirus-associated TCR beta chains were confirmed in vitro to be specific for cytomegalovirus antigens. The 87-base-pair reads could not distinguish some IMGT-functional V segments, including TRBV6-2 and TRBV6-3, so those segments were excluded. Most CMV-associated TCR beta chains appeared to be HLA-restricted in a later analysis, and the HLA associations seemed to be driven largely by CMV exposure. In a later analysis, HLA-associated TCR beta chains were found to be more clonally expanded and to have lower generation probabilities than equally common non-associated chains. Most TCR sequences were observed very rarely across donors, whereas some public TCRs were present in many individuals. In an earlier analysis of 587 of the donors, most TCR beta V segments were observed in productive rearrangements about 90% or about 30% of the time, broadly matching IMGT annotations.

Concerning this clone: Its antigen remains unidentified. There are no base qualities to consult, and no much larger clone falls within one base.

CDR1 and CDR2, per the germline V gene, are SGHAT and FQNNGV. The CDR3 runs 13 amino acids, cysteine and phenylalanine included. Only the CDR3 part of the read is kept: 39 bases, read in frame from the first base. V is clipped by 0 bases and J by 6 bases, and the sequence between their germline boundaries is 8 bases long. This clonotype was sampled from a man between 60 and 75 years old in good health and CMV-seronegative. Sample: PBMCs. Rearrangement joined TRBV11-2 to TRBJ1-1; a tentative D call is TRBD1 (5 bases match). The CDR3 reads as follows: CASSLDRVSEAFF. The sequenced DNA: TGTGCCAGCAGCTTAGACAGGGTCTCTGAAGCTTTCTTT.